This T cell receptor beta chain was sequenced during a study of shared clonotypes between healthy human individuals (dated by TCRdb to about 2020). Describing the broader study: Three men and two women, aged 18 to 49 years, made up the cohort. Per donor, three plates each were used for CD4 naive and CD4 memory, two for CD8 naive, and one for CD8 memory. Leukapheresis yielded between about 0.94 and 8.9 billion PBMCs per donor. Libraries were prepared and TCR repertoires were sequenced by different laboratories using diverse techniques, in order to increase sequencing depth and limit assay-specific biases. To estimate repertoire size and how much clonotype sharing occurs between individuals, the study deeply sequenced the blood TCR repertoires of several healthy adults. Study-wide conclusions, independent of this receptor: Even with the large sequencing depth, rarefaction of the sorted-subset datasets indicated that sequencing was incomplete. Naive subsets generally had larger estimated clonotype richness than memory subsets did. Sampling was restricted to blood, and TCR repertoires in tissue are likely to differ from TCR repertoires in blood. When a handful of donors were compared, the shared fraction of clonotypes was about 5.4% for naive CD4, approximately 3.3% for naive CD8, roughly 2.5% for memory CD4, and 0.35% to 0.4% for memory CD8. Because the study included a small number of donors, the genetic and exposure-history diversity represented was limited. Pairwise subsampling indicated that sequencing depth was expected to affect the degree of clonotype sharing among donors. Compared with non-shared clonotypes, the clonotypes found in all four sorted-subset donors had higher generation probabilities.

TCR CDR3 regions were amplified from genomic DNA by multiplex PCR using the deep immunoSEQ assay. For each cell subset, the extracted genomic DNA was distributed evenly across all wells of several immunoSEQ 96-well plates, and each plate served as one replicate. For sorted subsets, around 0.2 ug of genomic DNA, equivalent to roughly 30,000 T cell genomes, went into each replicate PCR. The purified libraries were quantified using a Qubit 3.0 fluorometer, sized with a Bioanalyzer 2100, and then quantified again using the KAPA Library Quantification kit. Each immunoSEQ 96-well plate was sequenced on its own single-read 150-cycle Illumina NextSeq 550 flow cell. On the study's bioinformatics: Because only junctional sequences without quality scores were contained in the immunoSEQ output, filtering matching that applied to full-length reads could not be performed. Sequences were annotated with PyIR, a Python wrapper for IgBLAST v1.9, and V/J genes and CDR3 were assigned using IMGT germline references. Reads were filtered out if the reads had weak V/J assignments (E-value above 1e-6), no CDR3, stop codons, out-of-frame junctions, or ambiguous translated residues. V3J clonotypes were defined by identical inferred V gene, J gene, and CDR3 amino acid sequence. Percentage overlap between repertoires was calculated by dividing the number of shared unique clonotypes by the size of the smaller repertoire. RTK rarefaction, the Chao1 estimator, and Recon v2.1 estimates of unobserved clonotypes were used to assess repertoire richness. OLGA was used to compute generation probabilities for all TCRbeta clonotypes that the gDNA method yielded from a handful of donors. TCRdb retrieved this table from immuneACCESS and kept in-frame rearrangements only. Not all clones are present; in checked studies, unresolved V genes account for under half, and no reason is known for the remainder. V and J calls and clone size follow that table, whereas D and trimming were derived from the DNA. Across this sample there are about 2,200,000 clones, with about 92% seen only once. The ten top clones hold more than 1.5% of the sample.

Comments on this clone: Its target antigen remains unknown. Base quality data are lacking; no much larger clone is found one base away.

CDR1 and CDR2, looked up from the germline V gene, are SGHTA and FQGNSA. V is reduced by 4 bases and J by 5 bases, leaving a spacing of 8 bases between them. The CDR3 has 12 amino acids, counting the end cysteine and phenylalanine. Only the CDR3 portion is preserved as DNA: 36 bases, with reading frame beginning at the first base. CD8 naive samples consisted of CD45RO-negative cells that were positively selected for CCR7, yielding a CD45RA+CCR7+ population without TemRA cells. The donors were healthy, HIV-negative adults who had no recently reported acute infections or vaccinations. Only Caucasian adults living in Nashville, Tennessee, USA were represented among the donors. After blood collection by leukapheresis, PBMCs were isolated using Ficoll-Histopaque density gradient centrifugation and then cryopreserved in the vapor phase of liquid nitrogen. Purity and quantity of every magnetically sorted T cell population were checked by analytical flow cytometry. Genomic DNA was isolated from each sorted fraction and quantified by UV absorbance on a Nanodrop 2000c.

The TCR was taken from a man between 18 and 29 years old in good health. Some clones in this sample may be carry-over from other donors' samples. The receptor chain draws on TRBV7-2 and TRBJ2-5; too little of a D gene remains to name it. Sequencing was performed on naive CD8+ T cells from PBMCs. Explained via the paper, the cell subset or site label denotes: CD45RA+CCR7+. The CDR3 protein sequence reads: CASSYPAETQYF. The DNA is as follows: TGTGCCAGCAGCTACCCTGCGGAGACCCAGTACTTC.